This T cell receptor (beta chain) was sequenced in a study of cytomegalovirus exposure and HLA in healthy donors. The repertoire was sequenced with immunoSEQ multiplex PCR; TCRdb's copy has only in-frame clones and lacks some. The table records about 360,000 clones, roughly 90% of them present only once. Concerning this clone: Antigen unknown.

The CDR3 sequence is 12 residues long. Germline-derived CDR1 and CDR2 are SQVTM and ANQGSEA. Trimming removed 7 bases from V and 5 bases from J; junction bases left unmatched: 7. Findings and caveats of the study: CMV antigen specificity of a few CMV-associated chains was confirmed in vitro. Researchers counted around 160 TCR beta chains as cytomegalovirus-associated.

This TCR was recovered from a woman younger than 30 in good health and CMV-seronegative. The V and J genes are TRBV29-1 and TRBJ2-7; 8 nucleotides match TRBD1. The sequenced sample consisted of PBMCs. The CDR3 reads CSAETGGNEQYF. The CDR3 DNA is TGCAGCGCAGAAACAGGGGGAAACGAGCAGTACTTC.